This T cell receptor (beta chain) emerged from a study of blood T cell repertoires in COVID-19. Study-level background: COVID-19 samples collected from the United States, Italy and Spain covered acute and convalescent phases. PBMCs, B-cell-depleted T cells, or T cells provided the cDNA or gDNA that made up the material.

This CDR3 region has 18 residues. V lost 4 bases and J 4 bases, leaving 23 bases between the germline ends. Germline values: CDR1 SEHNR, CDR2 FQNEAQ (reference sequence). Under the authors' procedure: Reference gene primer amplification gave estimated nucleated cell counts. Sequencing used immunoSEQ multiplex PCR; TCRdb keeps in-frame clones, though not all of them. That table furnishes V, J and clone size, whereas the DNA furnished D and trimming. The sample contains under 200,000 clones, under 85% of which appear only once. The sequenced material came from PBMCs or T cells enriched from blood (not recorded which). V and J are TRBV7-9 and TRBJ1-3; D unresolved. The sequence was collected from a man aged 50-60 years who had recovered from COVID-19. CDR3 region: CASSSEDWVAEGGNTIYF. CDR3 in DNA: TGTGCCAGCAGCTCAGAAGATTGGGTGGCGGAAGGAGGAAACACCATATATTTT.